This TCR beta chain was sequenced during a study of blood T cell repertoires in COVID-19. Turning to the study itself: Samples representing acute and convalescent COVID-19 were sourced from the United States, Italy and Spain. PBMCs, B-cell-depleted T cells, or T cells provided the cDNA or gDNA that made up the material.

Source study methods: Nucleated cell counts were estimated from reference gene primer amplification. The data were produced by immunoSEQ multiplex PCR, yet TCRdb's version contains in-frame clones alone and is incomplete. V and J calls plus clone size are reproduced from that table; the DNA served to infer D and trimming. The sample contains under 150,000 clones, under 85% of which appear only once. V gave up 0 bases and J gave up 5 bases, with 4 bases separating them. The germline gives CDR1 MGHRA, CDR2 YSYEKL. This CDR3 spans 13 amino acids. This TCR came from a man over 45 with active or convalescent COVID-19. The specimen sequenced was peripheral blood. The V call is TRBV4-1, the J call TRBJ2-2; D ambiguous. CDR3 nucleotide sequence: TGCGCCAGCAGCCAAGATCCGACCGGGGAGCTGTTTTTT. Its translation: CASSQDPTGELFF.